This T cell receptor beta chain derives from a study of graft-versus-host responses after intestinal transplantation. As concerns this clone: What it binds is unknown.

V was cut by 1 base and J by 2 bases, with 10 bases left in between. Germline V gene lookup returns CDR1 SGHRS and CDR2 YFSETQ. The CDR3 contains 14 residues. Study-wide findings and caveats: Detection of GvH clones occurred in recipient marrow, and some had their first appearance in ileum or blood.

Sequenced by immunoSEQ multiplex PCR; TCRdb stores in-frame clones only, minus some. The sample includes tens of thousands of clones, 91% seen only once; the top ten take more than 0.4%. V is TRBV5-1 and J is TRBJ2-7; D may be TRBD1 (7 bases). Here the sequenced sample was unstimulated CD8+ T cells sorted from spleen or lymph node cells, taken before intestinal transplant. This receptor was obtained from a human donor who received an intestinal transplant. In DNA, the CDR3 is TGCGCCAGCAGCTTGATCAGGGGGGCCTACGAGCAGTACTTC. The encoded protein is CASSLIRGAYEQYF.